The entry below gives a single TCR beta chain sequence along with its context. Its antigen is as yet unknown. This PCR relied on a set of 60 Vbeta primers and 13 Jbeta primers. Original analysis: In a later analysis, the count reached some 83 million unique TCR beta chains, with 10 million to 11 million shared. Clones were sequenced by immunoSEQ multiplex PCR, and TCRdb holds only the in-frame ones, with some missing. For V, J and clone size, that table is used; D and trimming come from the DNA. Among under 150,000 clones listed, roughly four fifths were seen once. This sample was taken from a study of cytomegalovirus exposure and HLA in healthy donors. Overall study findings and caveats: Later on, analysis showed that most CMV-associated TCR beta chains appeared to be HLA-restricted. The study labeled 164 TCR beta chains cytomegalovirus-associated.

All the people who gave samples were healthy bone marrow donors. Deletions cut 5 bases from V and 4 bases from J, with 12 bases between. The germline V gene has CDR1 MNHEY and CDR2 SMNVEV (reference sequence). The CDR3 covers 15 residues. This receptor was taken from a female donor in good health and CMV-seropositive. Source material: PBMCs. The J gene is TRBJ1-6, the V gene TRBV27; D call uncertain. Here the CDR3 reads CASSPAGGYNSPLHF. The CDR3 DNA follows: TGTGCCAGCAGTCCGGCGGGTGGGTATAATTCACCCCTCCACTTT.